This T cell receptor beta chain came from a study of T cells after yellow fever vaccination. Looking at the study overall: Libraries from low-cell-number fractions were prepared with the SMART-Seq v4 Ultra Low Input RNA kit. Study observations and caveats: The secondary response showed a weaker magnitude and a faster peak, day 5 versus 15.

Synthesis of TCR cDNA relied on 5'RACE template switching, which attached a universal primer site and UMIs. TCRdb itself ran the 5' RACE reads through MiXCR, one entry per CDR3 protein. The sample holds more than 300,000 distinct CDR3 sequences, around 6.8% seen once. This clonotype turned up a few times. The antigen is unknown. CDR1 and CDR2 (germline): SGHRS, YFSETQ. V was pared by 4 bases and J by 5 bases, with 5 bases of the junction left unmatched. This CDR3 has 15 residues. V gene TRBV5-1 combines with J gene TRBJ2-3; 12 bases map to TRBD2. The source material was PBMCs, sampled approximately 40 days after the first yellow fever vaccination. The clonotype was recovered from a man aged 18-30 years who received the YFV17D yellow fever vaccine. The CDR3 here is CASSPGLAGQDTQYF. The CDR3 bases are TGCGCCAGCAGCCCCGGACTAGCGGGGCAAGATACGCAGTATTTT.